The 6 T cell receptor beta chains below come from one sample, sequenced in a study of T-cell reconstitution after alpha-beta-depleted transplantation in children. Unique molecular identifiers were incorporated into the prepared TCRbeta library. Each CDR3 protein is one row after TCRdb ran MiXCR on the PCR reads. The sample has about 610,000 distinct CDR3 sequences, roughly a tenth seen once; the top ten hold about 4.2%. The sequencing here drew on PBMCs from the stem cell graft donor, taken from the stem cell graft. The receptors here all came from a human donor who donated a stem cell graft to a child with acute myeloid leukemia.

Regarding this clonotype: A read error is possible here, since a much larger clone lies one base away. The gene calls are TRBV29-1 and TRBJ2-7, with 8 positions matching TRBD1. There are 15 residues in the CDR3. Looked up from germline, CDR1 is SQVTM and CDR2 is ANQGSEA. The CDR3 protein is CSVEARTGSACEQYF. DNA for the CDR3: TGCAGCGTAGAAGCCCGGACAGGGTCAGCGTGCGAGCAGTACTTC.

V and J are TRBV24-1 and TRBJ2-1; TRBD1 aligns across 7 bases. Trimming cost V 2 bases and J 4 bases; bases outside gene matches: 4. CDR1 is KGHDR, CDR2 SFDVKD, per germline. This CDR3 is 15 amino acids long. CDR3 DNA sequence: TGTGCCACCAGTGATTCCGGACAGGAATACAATGAGCAGTTCTTC. Its translation: CATSDSGQEYNEQFF.

This clonotype was counted a few times. The chain joins TRBV7-9 to TRBJ1-2; TRBD1 might be the D (6 bases). Germline V gives CDR1 SEHNR, CDR2 FQNEAQ (reference sequence). The CDR3 contains 13 residues. V gave up 7 bases and J gave up 3 bases, with 12 bases separating them. As DNA, the CDR3 is TGTGCCAGCACGGGGGGCAGCTACTATGGCTACACCTTC. It codes for CASTGGSYYGYTF.

This clonotype was counted only a few times. V is TRBV6-1 and J is TRBJ2-7; 10 bases are shared with TRBD1. V shed 7 bases, J shed 6 bases, and the junction held 9 bases outside the gene matches. Per germline, CDR1 MNHNS and CDR2 SASEGT. This CDR3 has 14 amino acids. CDR3 nucleotides: TGTGCCAGCATTCAAATCCGGGACAGGGGCGAGCAGTACTTC. It yields the protein CASIQIRDRGEQYF.

This clonotype turned up a few times. V usage is TRBV5-1 and J usage is TRBJ2-5; D remains ambiguous. Germline V gene sequence: CDR1 SGHRS, CDR2 YFSETQ. The CDR3 is 15 amino acids. The V end was cut by 4 bases, the J end by 5 bases, with 18 bases between. CDR3 in DNA: TGCGCCAGCAGCATTGGAGACCTTGGGCAGGAGACCCAGTACTTC. Translation: CASSIGDLGQETQYF.

This clonotype was picked up a small number of times. V gene TRBV6-1 combines with J gene TRBJ2-2, with D possibly TRBD2 on 5 matching bases. This CDR3 is built from 16 residues. The germline gives CDR1 MNHNS, CDR2 SASEGT. With 4 bases removed from V and 6 bases from J, the gap between germline ends came to 18 bases. The CDR3 DNA sequence: TGTGCCAGCAGTGCATACTCGACCCCCGGGGCCGGGGAGCTGTTTTTT. Protein sequence: CASSAYSTPGAGELFF.